The 26 T cell receptor beta chains given below trace back to one sample, sequenced in a study of beta chain features in type 1 diabetes. As every portion of the isolated RNA was reverse transcribed, the sequencing read expressed TCRB transcripts. Profiled with immunoSEQ multiplex PCR; TCRdb holds only in-frame clones, not every one. The sample lists 900,000 or so clones, about a sixth occurring once. Sequencing was performed on naive CD4+ T cells from blood. These receptors originate from a woman younger than 35 in good health.

This clone has only a few counts. The chain links TRBV6-1 to TRBJ1-5; no definite D call. The germline CDR1 and CDR2 sequences are MNHNS and SASEGT. The CDR3 runs 12 residues. Trimming removed 7 bases from V and 7 bases from J, with 11 bases in between. This chain's CDR3 is CASTSMGQPQHF. In DNA form, the CDR3 reads TGTGCCAGCACTTCCATGGGCCAGCCCCAGCATTTT.

This clone has just a few counts. V and J are TRBV5-1 and TRBJ2-7, with 10 bases identical to TRBD2. The V gene's germline CDR1 is SGHRS and CDR2 YFSETQ. V shed 4 bases and J 4 bases; nucleotides not matched to a gene: 8. The CDR3 has 15 residues. In nucleotides, the CDR3 is TGCGCCAGCAGCGCCGGGACTAGCGCGGTGTACGAGCAGTACTTC. Protein product: CASSAGTSAVYEQYF.

The table lists this clone with a few counts. The chain joins TRBV2 to TRBJ2-1; 7 nucleotides agree with TRBD2. The CDR3 length is 13 residues. Germline CDR1 reads SNHLY; CDR2 reads FYNNEI. After removal of 3 bases from V and 14 bases from J, the junction contained 10 bases not matched to a gene. The CDR3 DNA sequence: TGTGCCAGCAGTGAGGGAGGGCCAAGGCTAGAGTTCTTC. Amino acids: CASSEGGPRLEFF.

This chain joins TRBV7-2 and TRBJ2-3, with D uncertain. The germline V gene has CDR1 SGHTA and CDR2 FQGNSA. The CDR3 runs 15 residues. V lost 0 bases, J lost 0 bases, and 7 bases lay in between. The CDR3, as DNA: TGTGCCAGCAGCTTAGCAGGGATTAGCACAGATACGCAGTATTTT. Translation gives CASSLAGISTDTQYF.

The V call is TRBV9, the J call TRBJ1-2; weak D call: TRBD1 (6 bases). The germline V and J ends were trimmed by 1 base and 1 base, with 8 bases remaining between them. Germline V CDR1 and CDR2: SGDLS, YYNGEE. The CDR3 spans 14 residues. CDR3 coding DNA: TGTGCCAGCAGCGTAAGACAGGATAACTATGGCTACACCTTC. Its protein is CASSVRQDNYGYTF.

This clone was seen a few times. The genes are TRBV4-1 and TRBJ2-4, with 8 bases matching TRBD2. CDR1 and CDR2 from the germline V gene are MGHRA and YSYEKL. The CDR3 is 17 amino acids. J lost 0 bases, V lost 1 base, and 5 bases had no gene match. The CDR3 DNA reads as TGCGCCAGCAGCCAAGGGTGGCTAGCGGGAGCCAAAAACATTCAGTACTTC. This sequence encodes CASSQGWLAGAKNIQYF.

This clone was recorded a few times. This sequence joins TRBV19 and TRBJ2-2; D may be TRBD1 or TRBD2 (6 bases each). This CDR3 contains 16 residues. Trimming stripped 3 bases from V and 0 bases from J, with 11 bases between. The germline V gene has CDR1 LNHDA and CDR2 SQIVND (reference sequence). The CDR3 protein is CASSIRGRTNTGELFF. Here the CDR3 DNA reads TGTGCCAGTAGTATTCGGGGGCGGACGAACACCGGGGAGCTGTTTTTT.

The chain recombines TRBV7-6 with TRBJ2-1, with a weak D call TRBD2 (5 bases). The V end lost 10 bases, the J end lost 13 bases, and 11 bases lay between the germline ends. The CDR3 spans 9 residues. Germline lookup yields CDR1 SGHVS and CDR2 FNYEAQ. CDR3 loop: CATTPGQFF. CDR3 nucleotides: TGTGCCACCACTCCGGGACAGTTCTTC. Full variable domain (missing parts from reference TRBV7-6 and TRBJ2-1): GAGVSQSPRYKVTKRGQDVALRCDPISGHVSLYWYRQALGQGPEFLTYFNYEAQQDKSGLPNDRFSAERPEGSISTLTIQRTEQRDSAMYRCATTPGQFFGPGTRLTVL.

This clone showed up just a few times. The chain uses TRBV6-1 and TRBJ2-3; 10 positions match TRBD2. The V segment lost 6 bases and the J segment 3 bases; nucleotides outside the gene matches: 9. This CDR3 spans 16 amino acids. Germline CDR1 is MNHNS and CDR2 is SASEGT. The CDR3 sequence is CASRESGRAVTDTQYF. Here the CDR3 DNA reads TGTGCCAGCAGGGAAAGCGGGAGGGCCGTTACAGATACGCAGTATTTT.

V is TRBV6-5 and J is TRBJ1-2; 8 nucleotides agree with TRBD1. From germline, CDR1 is MNHEY and CDR2 SVGAGI. V trimming: 6 bases; J trimming: 3 bases; junction bases outside the gene matches: 3. This CDR3 contains 13 residues. CDR3 loop: CASRGTGYYGYTF. The CDR3 nucleotides are TGTGCCAGCAGAGGGACAGGCTACTATGGCTACACCTTC.

This clone was recorded a few times. The chain uses TRBV18 and TRBJ1-2, with no clear D. Looked up from germline, CDR1 is KGHSH and CDR2 is LQKENI. The V end was cut by 3 bases, the J end by 7 bases, with 15 bases between. The CDR3 covers 14 residues. This CDR3 is CASSPGKPTRGYTF. DNA for the CDR3: TGTGCCAGCTCACCGGGAAAGCCGACTCGTGGCTACACCTTC.

The V gene is TRBV12-5, the J gene TRBJ2-3; D unresolved. V dropped 5 bases and J dropped 2 bases, with 17 bases sitting between them. The CDR3 has 16 residues. Germline CDR1 is LGHNT and CDR2 is FRNRAP. The CDR3 region has the DNA TGTGCTAGTGGTCCCGGAGAAGGCAGGATCACAGATACGCAGTATTTT. It translates to CASGPGEGRITDTQYF.

This clone was picked up a small number of times. The chain carries TRBV7-2 and TRBJ2-7; possibly TRBD1 for D (6 bases). The V gene lost 5 bases and the J gene lost 0 bases, with 20 bases spanning the gap. Germline V lookup: CDR1 SGHTA, CDR2 FQGNSA. The CDR3 runs to 17 residues. The CDR3 nucleotides read TGTGCCAGCAGCCGAGGCTGGGGGCCTAAACTCTCCTACGAGCAGTACTTC. Residues: CASSRGWGPKLSYEQYF.

This clone was detected only a few times. V gene TRBV25-1 combines with J gene TRBJ1-2, with D perhaps matching TRBD1 (5 bases). The CDR3 spans 15 residues. The germline V and J ends were trimmed by 3 bases and 1 base, with 12 bases remaining between them. Germline V gene lookup returns CDR1 MGHDK and CDR2 SYGVNS. The chain's CDR3 is CASSEAGRINYGYTF. Written as DNA, the CDR3 is TGTGCCAGCAGTGAGGCGGGACGGATTAACTATGGCTACACCTTC.

A note on this clone: Other DNA sequences in the same sample also yield this CDR3. The CDR3 loop is CASSYTDTQYF. The CDR3 DNA sequence: TGTGCCAGCAGCTACACAGATACGCAGTATTTT. This chain joins TRBV7-2 and TRBJ2-3; D is ambiguous. The CDR3 totals 11 residues. CDR1 is SGHTA, CDR2 FQGNSA, per germline. Trimming removed 4 bases from V and 2 bases from J, with 1 base in between.

This chain uses TRBV7-2 with TRBJ2-3; D may correspond to TRBD1 or TRBD2 (5 bases each). The length of the CDR3 is 18 residues. Trimming pared 2 bases from V and 5 bases from J, leaving 23 bases between. Germline loops: CDR1 SGHTA, CDR2 FQGNSA. The CDR3: CASSLSGPVGVRQDTQYF. Written as DNA, the CDR3 is TGTGCCAGCAGCTTATCAGGCCCCGTGGGGGTTCGCCAAGATACGCAGTATTTT. Full variable domain (outside the CDR3, taken from reference TRBV7-2 and TRBJ2-3): GAGVSQSPSNKVTEKGKDVELRCDPISGHTALYWYRQSLGQGLEFLIYFQGNSAPDKSGLPSDRFSAERTGGSVSTLTIQRTQQEDSAVYLCASSLSGPVGVRQDTQYFGPGTRLTVL.

V and J are TRBV7-8 and TRBJ2-3, with D unresolved. V was cut by 6 bases and J by 1 base, with 8 bases left in between. The CDR3 extends over 13 amino acids. Germline CDR1 reads SGHVS; CDR2 reads FQNEAQ. The CDR3 protein is CASRPRGTDTQYF. The CDR3 DNA sequence: TGTGCCAGCAGGCCCCGGGGCACAGATACGCAGTATTTT.

This clone was recorded once. This rearrangement joins TRBV5-1 to TRBJ1-1, with unresolved D. This CDR3 is 17 amino acids long. Germline CDR1 and CDR2: SGHRS and YFSETQ. Trimming took off 4 bases at V and 0 bases at J, with 19 bases between the two ends. The CDR3 nucleotides are TGCGCCAGCAGCCCCGAAGCTTATTACAACATGAACACTGAAGCTTTCTTT. Translation gives CASSPEAYYNMNTEAFF.

Only a few counts were recorded for this clone. The chain is built from TRBV9 and TRBJ2-2; the match to TRBD1 covers 12 bases. CDR3 length: 17 residues. J gave up 3 bases and V 3 bases, and 6 bases lay outside the gene matches. Looked up from germline, CDR1 is SGDLS and CDR2 is YYNGEE. CDR3 residues: CASSARDRGRDTGELFF. CDR3 coding DNA: TGTGCCAGCAGCGCCCGGGACAGGGGGCGTGACACCGGGGAGCTGTTTTTT.

The rearrangement uses TRBV6-5 and TRBJ2-7, with 7 nucleotides matching TRBD2. The CDR3 runs 15 residues. V lost 2 bases and J lost 1; bases outside the gene matches: 5. CDR1 and CDR2 from the germline V gene are MNHEY and SVGAGI. The CDR3 sequence is CASSYTGGSSYEQYF. The DNA of the CDR3 is TGTGCCAGCAGTTACACAGGCGGGAGTTCCTACGAGCAGTACTTC.

This clone occurred a few times. The V gene is TRBV7-3, the J gene TRBJ1-1; no definite D call. Trimming removed 4 bases from V and 3 bases from J, with 9 bases in between. Per germline, CDR1 SGHTA and CDR2 FQGTGA. The CDR3 runs to 13 residues. CDR3 in amino acids: CASSSMPDTEAFF. DNA of the CDR3: TGTGCCAGCAGCTCAATGCCGGACACTGAAGCTTTCTTT.

This clone was observed a handful of times. The V gene is TRBV23-1, the J gene TRBJ2-7; TRBD2 aligns across 13 bases. TRBV23-1 has ORF status, its function being uncertain. There are 20 residues in the CDR3. The junction had 15 bases not matched to a gene; V was cut back by 1 base and J by 3 bases. CDR3 loop: CASSQFPSRTSGSTNYEQYF. The CDR3 nucleotides read TGCGCCAGCAGTCAATTCCCGTCTAGGACTAGCGGGAGTACAAACTACGAGCAGTACTTC.

This clone occurred a few times. The rearrangement links TRBV4-3 to TRBJ2-6; D is possibly TRBD1 or TRBD2 (5 bases each). The CDR3 is 18 amino acids. Trimming left V 3 bases short and J 0 bases short, with 15 bases between. The germline CDR1 and CDR2 sequences are LGHNA and YSLEER. The CDR3 DNA is TGCGCCAGCAGCCACCAGCCGGGACGGATCTCTGGGGCCAACGTCCTGACTTTC. It specifies CASSHQPGRISGANVLTF.

This chain connects TRBV28 to TRBJ2-7; D may be TRBD1 or TRBD2 (5 bases each). The germline V gene encodes CDR1 MDHEN and CDR2 SYDVKM. V lost 2 bases and J lost 3, with 17 bases in between. The CDR3 is 16 residues long. The CDR3 DNA reads as TGTGCCAGCAGTTTACCGGGGACGCGGATAAACTACGAGCAGTACTTC. It translates to CASSLPGTRINYEQYF.

This clone has just a few counts. This rearrangement joins TRBV7-2 to TRBJ2-7, with D uncertain. The germline V gene encodes CDR1 SGHTA and CDR2 FQGNSA. V shed 1 base and J shed 0 bases, with 10 bases lying between them. The length of the CDR3 is 15 residues. CDR3 protein: CASSLVGVSSYEQYF. The DNA of the CDR3 is TGTGCCAGCAGCTTAGTTGGAGTGAGCTCCTACGAGCAGTACTTC.

V and J are TRBV11-2 and TRBJ2-4; D is undetermined. The germline V and J ends were trimmed by 1 base and 2 bases, with 12 bases remaining between them. Germline V gene data show CDR1 as SGHAT and CDR2 as FQNNGV. CDR3 length: 16 residues. CDR3 sequence reads: CASSLGSRSTKNIQYF. CDR3 nucleotides: TGTGCCAGCAGCTTAGGTTCGCGGAGTACCAAAAACATTCAGTACTTC.